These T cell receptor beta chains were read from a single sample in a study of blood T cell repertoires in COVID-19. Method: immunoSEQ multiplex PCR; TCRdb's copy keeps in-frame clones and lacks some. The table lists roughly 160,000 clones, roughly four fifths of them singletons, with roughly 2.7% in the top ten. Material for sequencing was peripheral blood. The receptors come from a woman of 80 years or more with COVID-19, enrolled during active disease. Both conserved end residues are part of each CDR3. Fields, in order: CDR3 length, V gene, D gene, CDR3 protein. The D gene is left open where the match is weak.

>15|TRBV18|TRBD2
CASSQLAEEGNEQFF
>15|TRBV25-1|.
CASSVDYRQINEQFF
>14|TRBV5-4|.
CASSSRTGYNEQFF
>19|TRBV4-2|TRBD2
CASSQALAGGISSTDTQYF
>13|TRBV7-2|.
CASSLATGGAQYF
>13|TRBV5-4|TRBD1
CASSHDRDAEAFF
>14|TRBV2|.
CASLRGYSSYEQYF
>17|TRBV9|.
CASSLLGLPLNTGELFF
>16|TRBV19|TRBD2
CASSIPGGASTDTQYF
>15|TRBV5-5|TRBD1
CASSAMGQANYGYTF
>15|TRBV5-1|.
CASSSGWGDTGELFF
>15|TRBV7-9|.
CASSLAGDSNQPQHF
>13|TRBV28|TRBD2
CASSLGLVYGQFF
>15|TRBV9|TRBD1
CASSVGDRPAERLFF
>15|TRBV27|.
CASGKIAVLREKLFF
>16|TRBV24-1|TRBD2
CATSDQGLAPYNEQFF
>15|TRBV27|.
CASSLQGGHWLEQYF
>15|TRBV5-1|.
CASSLEIRASYEQYF
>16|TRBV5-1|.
CASSFATGSLSYEQYF
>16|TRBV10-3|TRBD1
CAISDPGTGVTGELFF
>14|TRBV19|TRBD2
CAISLAGAFSEQFF
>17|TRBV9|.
CASSVAPRLTTNSPLHF
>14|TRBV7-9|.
CASSLRRGTGELFF
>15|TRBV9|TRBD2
CASSFAGGSYNEQFF
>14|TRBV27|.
CASSPYRVTTEAFF
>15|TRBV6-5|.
CASSFRDTLGYGYTF
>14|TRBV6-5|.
CASSSGTPIREQYF
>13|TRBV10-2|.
CASSAGLTGELFF
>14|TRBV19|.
CASSISAASYEQYF
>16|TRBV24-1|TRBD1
CATSDRTGWDTDTQYF
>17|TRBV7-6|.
CASSLVQGGTGTDTQYF
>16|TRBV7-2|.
CASSLVTGFMNTEAFF
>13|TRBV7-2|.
CASSRERVEPLHF
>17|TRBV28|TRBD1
CASLSGTGVISTDTQYF
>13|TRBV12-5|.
CASGLVDSNEQFF
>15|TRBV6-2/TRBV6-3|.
CASSYSNDNLYGYTF
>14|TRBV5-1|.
CASSLEAQNYGYTF
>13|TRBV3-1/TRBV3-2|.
CASSHGRDTEAFF
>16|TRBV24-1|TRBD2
CATSEYGLASTDTQYF
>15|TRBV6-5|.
CASRSGFKTNYGYTF
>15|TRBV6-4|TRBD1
CASRAGQGSTDTQYF
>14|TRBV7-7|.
CASSLGARTGELFF
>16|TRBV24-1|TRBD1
CATSDPGQGLANEQFF
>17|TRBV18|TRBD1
CASSPLQGASSGNTIYF
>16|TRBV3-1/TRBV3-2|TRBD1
CASSRQGANSGNTIYF
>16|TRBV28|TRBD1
CASRLTGGVLNTEAFF
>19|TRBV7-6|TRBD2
CASSLGLAGRISNTGELFF
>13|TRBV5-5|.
CASSPYLAGELFF
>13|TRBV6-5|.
CASLGQISGELFF